The rows below give T cell receptor beta chains drawn from one sample of a study of T-cell memory formation after mild COVID-19. TCRdb reanalysed the 5' RACE reads using MiXCR and keeps one entry per CDR3 protein. The sample carries 300,000 to 400,000 distinct CDR3 sequences, roughly 15% recorded once. Sequences were obtained from PBMCs or a T cell subset sorted from them (not recorded which). The receptors were sampled from a man aged 18 to 30 who had mild COVID-19 (a few samples of this study predate the infection). Cell type and time point are not known. The CDR3 runs from the conserved cysteine through the conserved F or W. D genes are given only for firm matches. Expanded clones get a size class; other rows say once, few or many, or leave the size out.

clone size,D gene,J gene,V gene,CDR3 DNA,CDR3 protein
.,.,TRBJ1-2,TRBV24-1,TGTGCCACCAGTGACCAACGACAGGTGTGGACCTTC,CATSDQRQVWTF
.,.,TRBJ1-6,TRBV4-2,TGTGCCAGCAGCCAAGTCGGCCAGGGGTTGTACTCACCCCTCCACTTT,CASSQVGQGLYSPLHF
many,.,TRBJ2-7,TRBV20-1,TGCAGTGCTAAGGGCAGGGTAGACGAGCAGTACTTC,CSAKGRVDEQYF
.,TRBD1,TRBJ2-5,TRBV30,TGTGCCGGATCGACAGGGGGCGTTGAGACCCAGTACTTC,CAGSTGGVETQYF
few,.,TRBJ2-1,TRBV7-3,TGTGCCAGCAGCTTAAGTCGGGTGGCAGGGTACAATGAGCAGTTCTTC,CASSLSRVAGYNEQFF
once,.,TRBJ1-1,TRBV7-6,TGTGCCAGCAGCCTCGGGGGGGCCACTGAAGCTTTCTTT,CASSLGGATEAFF
.,TRBD1,TRBJ1-6,TRBV5-1,TGCGCCAGCAGCTACGGGACAGGGATAATCTCACCCCTCCACTTT,CASSYGTGIISPLHF
many,TRBD2,TRBJ2-1,TRBV4-2,TGTGCCAGCAGCCAAGATGGGACTAGCGGCTACAATGAGCAGTTCTTC,CASSQDGTSGYNEQFF
few,.,TRBJ2-3,TRBV20-1,TGCAGTGCTAACGAGTTTGATACGCAGTATTTT,CSANEFDTQYF
.,TRBD2,TRBJ2-1,TRBV4-2,TGTGCCAGCAGCCATGTCCCGGGACTAGCGGGGGGTCACAATGAGCAGTTCTTC,CASSHVPGLAGGHNEQFF
.,.,TRBJ2-1,TRBV24-1,TGTGCCACCAGTGATTTGGGGCAGGGGGAGCAGTTCTTC,CATSDLGQGEQFF
few,.,TRBJ1-6,TRBV11-2,TGTGCCAGCAGCTTACGTCAGAGGAATTCACCCCTCCACTTT,CASSLRQRNSPLHF
.,TRBD1,TRBJ2-4,TRBV10-3,TGTGCCATCAGTGAACAAGGGGGCACGGGCAAAAACATTCAGTACTTC,CAISEQGGTGKNIQYF
many,.,TRBJ2-3,TRBV7-2,TGTGCCAGCAGCTTAAGGGGGTACGGGGACTCCAGGCCAGATACGCAGTATTTT,CASSLRGYGDSRPDTQYF
.,.,TRBJ2-2,TRBV4-3,TGCGCCAGCAGCCAGCGGGGCCTAGCGAACACCGGGGAGCTGTTTTTT,CASSQRGLANTGELFF
.,.,TRBJ2-1,TRBV18,TGTGCCAGCTCACAGTCCGGGGACCCCTACAATGAGCAGTTCTTC,CASSQSGDPYNEQFF
many,TRBD2,TRBJ2-5,TRBV4-2,TGTGCCAGCAGCCATATTGCTAGCGGGGGGGCCGGAGAGACCCAGTACTTC,CASSHIASGGAGETQYF
.,.,TRBJ2-3,TRBV9,TGTGCCAGCAGCGTAGATCAGGGGGGCATAGATACGCAGTATTTT,CASSVDQGGIDTQYF
few,.,TRBJ2-5,TRBV18,TGTGCCAGCTCCCCGCGGACTGGGGCGTCGGAGACCCAGTACTTC,CASSPRTGASETQYF
few,TRBD1,TRBJ1-2,TRBV7-2,TGTGCCAGCAGCTTAGGCAGGGGGCCTAACTATGGCTACACCTTC,CASSLGRGPNYGYTF
few,.,TRBJ2-6,TRBV24-1,TGTGCCACCAGTGATGGAAGAAGGCCACTCAGCTCTGGGGCCAACGTCCTGACTTTC,CATSDGRRPLSSGANVLTF
.,.,TRBJ2-7,TRBV6-2/TRBV6-3,TGTGCCAGCAGTAGCGGCAGGGCGTTCTTCTCCTACGAGCAGTACTTC,CASSSGRAFFSYEQYF
.,.,TRBJ1-2,TRBV6-4,TGTGCCAGCAGCCCTCTTGCCGGGGGGGCGCGGGGCTACACCTTC,CASSPLAGGARGYTF
.,TRBD1,TRBJ2-1,TRBV2,TGTGCCAGCAGTCTCCCGGGACAGGGAATGGGGACCGGGTCCAATGAGCAGTTCTTC,CASSLPGQGMGTGSNEQFF
.,TRBD1,TRBJ2-5,TRBV5-1,TGCGCCAGCAGCTTTGGGACAGGGGTCCAAGAGACCCAGTACTTC,CASSFGTGVQETQYF
.,.,TRBJ1-6,TRBV7-2,TGTGCCAGCAGCGGCAGGTTGGCGAGACCCCTCCACTTT,CASSGRLARPLHF
.,TRBD1,TRBJ2-7,TRBV15,TGTGCCACCAGCAGACACAGGGACAGGGCGGTTATTTCGCAGTACTTC,CATSRHRDRAVISQYF
.,TRBD1,TRBJ2-1,TRBV5-1,TGCGACAGCATTAGGGACAGGGGCGGTGAGCAGTTCTTC,CDSIRDRGGEQFF
few,TRBD1,TRBJ1-1,TRBV10-3,TGTGCCATGAGGACAGGGGAGGACACTGAAGCTTTCTTT,CAMRTGEDTEAFF
.,.,TRBJ2-5,TRBV5-4,TGTGCCAGCAGCTCCACGGGACCCGTGGGTGAGACCCAGTACTTC,CASSSTGPVGETQYF
many,.,TRBJ2-3,TRBV27,TGTGCCAGCAGTTTAAGGACTCCTGACACAGATACGCAGTATTTT,CASSLRTPDTDTQYF
few,.,TRBJ2-5,TRBV6-2/TRBV6-3,TGTGCCAGCAGTTACGTGGGGTTGGAGACCCAGTACTTC,CASSYVGLETQYF
few,TRBD1,TRBJ2-7,TRBV5-1,TGCGCCAGCAGCTTGCGGACAGGGCTAGCTACCTACGAGCAGTACTTC,CASSLRTGLATYEQYF
.,.,TRBJ2-7,TRBV7-8,TGTGCCAGCAGCTTAATGGTCAGTGCCTACGAGCAGTACTTC,CASSLMVSAYEQYF
.,.,TRBJ1-1,TRBV7-2,TGTGCCAGCCAGCCAGGGGCTGGGAACACTGAAGCTTTCTTT,CASQPGAGNTEAFF
.,.,TRBJ2-1,TRBV20-1,TGCAGTGCTAGGACCCGGGGACTGGCCTACAATGAGCAGTTCTTC,CSARTRGLAYNEQFF
.,TRBD1,TRBJ2-1,TRBV7-9,TGTGCCAGCAGCCCCTGGACAGGGTTCTACAATGAGCAGTTCTTC,CASSPWTGFYNEQFF
.,.,TRBJ2-1,TRBV6-5,TGTGCCAGCTGGGCGGAGTACAATGAGCAGTTCTTC,CASWAEYNEQFF
few,.,TRBJ1-6,TRBV21-1,TGTGCCAGCAGCAAATGGGGGGTCCCAGCCTCCCTCCACTTT,CASSKWGVPASLHF
few,.,TRBJ1-6,TRBV7-2,TGTGCCAGCAGCTTAGACGGTAATTCACCCCTCCACTTT,CASSLDGNSPLHF
.,.,TRBJ2-5,TRBV3-1,TGTGCCAGCAGCCAAGGGCGGGGCTTTGGCCAAGAGACCCAGTACTTC,CASSQGRGFGQETQYF
.,.,TRBJ1-1,TRBV5-1,TGCGCCAGCAGCTCCCACGGCGGGGGGAACACTGAAGCTTTCTTT,CASSSHGGGNTEAFF
.,.,TRBJ1-5,TRBV7-9,TGTGCCAGCGGGACTGCAGTGAATTCTGCCCTGGGTGAGCCCCAGCATTTT,CASGTAVNSALGEPQHF
.,.,TRBJ1-2,TRBV20-1,TGCAGTGCTTGGACCGATAACTATGGCTACACCTTC,CSAWTDNYGYTF
.,TRBD1,TRBJ2-5,TRBV6-2/TRBV6-3,TGTGCCGTGGGACAGGGTGGGACCCAGTACTTC,CAVGQGGTQYF
.,TRBD1,TRBJ1-1,TRBV6-5,TGTGCCAGCAGTTCTCACCAGGGGGGGACTGAAGCTTTCTTT,CASSSHQGGTEAFF
few,.,TRBJ1-1,TRBV29-1,TGCAGCGCCACGGGAAGGCGAAAGGGTAAGGAGAACACTGAAGCTTTCTTT,CSATGRRKGKENTEAFF
few,.,TRBJ1-5,TRBV12-3/TRBV12-4,TGTGCCAGCCGCCCCTCCGTAGGGCTCAATCAGCCCCAGCATTTT,CASRPSVGLNQPQHF
few,TRBD1,TRBJ2-3,TRBV29-1,TGCAGCGTTGGTTTGGACAGGGACGAAGATACGCAGTATTTT,CSVGLDRDEDTQYF
.,TRBD2,TRBJ2-5,TRBV4-1,TGCGCCAGCAGCCCACTAGCGGGGGATCAAGAGACCCAGTACTTC,CASSPLAGDQETQYF
.,.,TRBJ1-2,TRBV4-3,TGCGCCAGCAGCCCCTTACACGGGGGACGGGATGGCTACACCTTC,CASSPLHGGRDGYTF
few,TRBD1,TRBJ2-7,TRBV5-1,TGCGACAGCAGCCGAGAGCCGGGACAGCGGCTGTACGAGCAGTACTTC,CDSSREPGQRLYEQYF
few,.,TRBJ2-1,TRBV28,TGTGCCAGCAGGCCCGCCGGACGGCTAGGCTACAATGAGCAGTTCTTC,CASRPAGRLGYNEQFF